One sample yielded the 7 T cell receptor beta chains listed below, sequenced in a study of vaccination and CD4 T cells after COVID-19. No antigen has been assigned to these receptors. Time point indicated: late sampling 161 to 241 days after vaccination in a few convalescent patients. Treatment defined: 10-day PBMC culture with coronavirus spike peptide pools or control peptides (ViraFEST assay). Oncomine TCR Beta short-read sequencing was applied to DNA from cultured CD4+ T cells. TCRdb re-called the PCR reads through MiXCR, storing one row per CDR3 protein. The sample holds 20,000 to 30,000 distinct CDR3 sequences, about 35% seen once. Material: CD4+ T cells from blood, cultured in vitro, obtained about 7 months after SARS-CoV-2 vaccination. The receptors shown here come from a human donor who had recovered from COVID-19.

The CDR3 loop is CASTLVAGRSSYEQYF. The CDR3, as DNA: TGTGCCAGCACCCTAGTGGCGGGCCGGAGCTCCTACGAGCAGTACTTC. This chain joins TRBV7-2 and TRBJ2-7; a possible D gene is TRBD2 (5 bases). V was shortened by 7 bases and J by 0 bases, with 19 bases between the two germline ends. This CDR3 region has 16 residues. CDR1 is SGHTA, CDR2 FQGNSA, per germline.

This clonotype was counted only a few times. The V call is TRBV7-9, the J call TRBJ2-2; D is unclear. The CDR3 runs 13 residues. Germline CDR1 reads SEHNR; CDR2 reads FQNEAQ (reference sequence). Between the trimmed V and J ends, which lost 5 bases and 1 base, there was a span of 5 bases. CDR3 DNA: TGTGCCAGCAGCCTCGAGAACACCGGGGAGCTGTTTTTT. Protein: CASSLENTGELFF.

The table lists this clonotype with a few counts. CDR3 sequence (DNA): TGCAGTGCTAGAATTGGGAACGACCACACCCAGCATTTT. It codes for CSARIGNDHTQHF. The rearrangement joins TRBV20-1 to TRBJ1-5; D not certain. The germline V gene encodes CDR1 DFQATT and CDR2 SNEGSKA (reference sequence). The CDR3 has 13 amino acids. Trimming cost V 2 bases and J 11 bases, with 16 bases left between them.

This clonotype was observed a handful of times. The chain combines TRBV24-1 with TRBJ2-7; 10 bases match TRBD1. V was clipped by 4 bases and J by 5 bases; unmatched bases: 4. This CDR3 contains 14 residues. Germline V gene sequence: CDR1 KGHDR, CDR2 SFDVKD. CDR3 sequence: CATSDPGQGDEQYF. CDR3 coding DNA: TGTGCCACCAGTGACCCCGGACAGGGGGACGAGCAGTACTTC.

V is TRBV2 and J is TRBJ2-3, with 13 bases matching TRBD2. The CDR3 consists of 16 residues. The V segment lost 6 bases and the J segment 0 bases; nucleotides outside the gene matches: 3. From germline, CDR1 is SNHLY and CDR2 FYNNEI. The CDR3 reads CASRQLAGGSTDTQYF. Written as DNA, the CDR3 is TGTGCCAGCAGGCAACTAGCGGGAGGGAGCACAGATACGCAGTATTTT.

This clonotype showed up just a few times. V is TRBV20-1 and J is TRBJ1-6, with TRBD1 matching 8 bases. This CDR3 has 14 amino acids. Germline CDR1 and CDR2: DFQATT and SNEGSKA (reference sequence). V trimming: 6 bases; J trimming: 10 bases; junction bases outside the gene matches: 11. The CDR3 protein is CSARRQGRSSPLHF. The CDR3 nucleotides are TGCAGTGCAAGAAGACAGGGGAGGAGCTCACCCCTCCACTTT.

This clonotype was seen a few times. The chain combines TRBV7-2 with TRBJ2-7, with a weak D call TRBD2 (5 bases). CDR1 is SGHTA and CDR2 is FQGNSA in the germline V gene. The CDR3 sequence is 16 residues long. V was cut by 5 bases and J by 3 bases, with 20 bases left in between. This CDR3 reads CASSPRAGVLGYEQYF. The CDR3 bases are TGTGCCAGCAGCCCTCGGGCCGGGGTTCTAGGCTACGAGCAGTACTTC.